Listed below are T cell receptor beta chains from one sample, sequenced in a study of shared clonotypes between healthy human individuals. The table came from immunoSEQ multiplex PCR; TCRdb's copy has only in-frame clones and leaves some out. The data contain a few million clones, roughly 90% of them singletons. Input material: naive CD4+ T cells from PBMCs. These receptors all come from a man between 18 and 35 years old in good health. Some clones in this sample may be carry-over from other donors' samples. Each CDR3 is given with its conserved first and last residue. The D gene is left open where the match is weak. Only some rows state a clone size, as once, few, many or a class for expanded clones.

CDR3 length	V gene	D gene	clone size	J gene	CDR3 protein	CDR3 DNA
16	TRBV9	TRBD1	-	TRBJ2-3	CASSTLRQGAADTQYF	TGTGCCAGCAGCACCCTCCGACAGGGGGCAGCAGATACGCAGTATTTT
16	TRBV29-1	TRBD2	-	TRBJ2-2	CSVAGTSGLNTGELFF	TGCAGCGTTGCCGGGACTAGCGGATTAAACACCGGGGAGCTGTTTTTT
12	TRBV6-1	-	-	TRBJ1-2	CASSFDSHGYTF	TGTGCCAGCAGTTTCGACAGTCATGGCTACACCTTC
15	TRBV7-2	TRBD2	-	TRBJ2-7	CASSLSLAGGPEQYF	TGTGCCAGCAGCTTGTCACTAGCGGGAGGCCCCGAGCAGTACTTC
16	TRBV5-4	TRBD2	-	TRBJ2-3	CASSLLLAAGTDTQYF	TGTGCCAGCAGCTTGCTCCTAGCGGCAGGCACAGATACGCAGTATTTT
17	TRBV5-1	TRBD2	-	TRBJ2-3	CASSSGLALQETDTQYF	TGCGCCAGCAGCTCGGGACTAGCGTTGCAGGAGACAGATACGCAGTATTTT
14	TRBV11-3	-	-	TRBJ2-3	CASSPRTSTDTQYF	TGTGCCAGCAGCCCCCGGACCAGCACAGATACGCAGTATTTT
13	TRBV5-4	-	-	TRBJ2-1	CASSLGGYNEQFF	TGTGCCAGCAGCTTGGGTGGCTACAATGAGCAGTTCTTC
14	TRBV18	-	-	TRBJ2-3	CASSASGSTDTQYF	TGTGCCAGCTCAGCAAGCGGTAGCACAGATACGCAGTATTTT
14	TRBV5-1	TRBD1	-	TRBJ1-5	CASSWTGGNQPQHF	TGCGCCAGCAGCTGGACAGGGGGCAATCAGCCCCAGCATTTT
13	TRBV28	TRBD1	-	TRBJ2-1	CASSLTGPNEQFF	TGTGCCAGCAGCCTGACAGGGCCCAATGAGCAGTTCTTC
13	TRBV6-1	-	-	TRBJ2-5	CASTRGRGETQYF	TGTGCCAGCACACGGGGCCGAGGTGAGACCCAGTACTTC
17	TRBV5-4	-	-	TRBJ2-2	CASSPTKGRANTGELFF	TGTGCCAGCAGCCCGACGAAGGGGCGGGCGAACACCGGGGAGCTGTTTTTT
16	TRBV4-1	-	-	TRBJ2-5	CASSQIRIGLGETQYF	TGCGCCAGCAGCCAGATTAGAATAGGGTTAGGAGAGACCCAGTACTTC
14	TRBV5-1	TRBD2	-	TRBJ2-1	CASSFLAGANEQFF	TGCGCCAGCAGCTTCCTAGCGGGAGCCAATGAGCAGTTCTTC
15	TRBV5-1	-	-	TRBJ2-7	CASRQGVSGSYEQYF	TGCGCCAGCAGACAAGGGGTATCGGGTTCCTACGAGCAGTACTTC
13	TRBV6-6	-	-	TRBJ1-2	CASRQGANYGYTF	TGTGCCAGCAGACAGGGAGCTAACTATGGCTACACCTTC
13	TRBV28	TRBD2	-	TRBJ2-5	CASRPGLVGTQYF	TGTGCCAGCAGACCCGGACTAGTGGGGACCCAGTACTTC
16	TRBV11-2	TRBD1	-	TRBJ2-7	CASSRRDRGFSYEQYF	TGTGCCAGCAGCCGACGGGACAGGGGCTTCTCCTACGAGCAGTACTTC
16	TRBV4-1	TRBD2	-	TRBJ2-1	CASRGLAGGRGGEQFF	TGCGCCAGCAGGGGACTAGCGGGAGGGCGCGGGGGTGAGCAGTTCTTC
17	TRBV7-2	TRBD2	-	TRBJ2-7	CASSLRSLAEYSYEQYF	TGTGCCAGCAGCTTAAGGAGTCTAGCGGAATACTCCTACGAGCAGTACTTC
15	TRBV18	TRBD2	once	TRBJ2-1	CASSPTSGSISEQFF	TGTGCCAGCTCACCCACTAGCGGGAGTATCAGTGAGCAGTTCTTC
15	TRBV18	TRBD1	-	TRBJ1-1	CASSPGIQGATEAFF	TGTGCCAGCTCACCAGGAATACAGGGGGCGACTGAAGCTTTCTTT
16	TRBV2	TRBD1	-	TRBJ2-4	CASRDKGTGRWDIQYF	TGTGCCAGCAGGGATAAAGGGACAGGGCGGTGGGACATTCAGTACTTC
15	TRBV28	-	-	TRBJ2-1	CASRIGGSSYNEQFF	TGTGCCAGCAGAATTGGCGGTAGCTCCTACAATGAGCAGTTCTTC
18	TRBV4-1	TRBD2	-	TRBJ2-1	CASSQRLTGTSGQSEQFF	TGCGCCAGCAGCCAGAGATTGACCGGGACTAGCGGGCAGAGTGAGCAGTTCTTC
17	TRBV7-3	TRBD2	-	TRBJ2-7	CASSPRTSGRGLGEQYF	TGTGCCAGCAGCCCCCGGACTAGCGGGAGGGGACTTGGGGAGCAGTACTTC
15	TRBV25-1	-	-	TRBJ1-6	CASRGDRNLNSPLHF	TGTGCCAGCCGAGGAGACAGGAACTTAAATTCACCCCTCCACTTT
11	TRBV30	-	-	TRBJ2-3	CAWGEEDTQYF	TGTGCCTGGGGAGAAGAAGATACGCAGTATTTT
14	TRBV18	-	-	TRBJ1-1	CASSPKDLWTEAFF	TGTGCCAGCTCACCGAAGGACCTTTGGACTGAAGCTTTCTTT
18	TRBV4-1	-	-	TRBJ2-7	CASSRNLGGTQNSYEQYF	TGCGCCAGCAGCCGAAACTTAGGCGGGACACAGAATTCCTACGAGCAGTACTTC
14	TRBV19	TRBD1	-	TRBJ1-5	CASSRGQGNQPQHF	TGTGCCAGTAGTAGGGGACAGGGCAATCAGCCCCAGCATTTT
15	TRBV4-2	-	-	TRBJ2-7	CASSRSEAGLYEQYF	TGTGCCAGCAGCCGGAGCGAAGCGGGCCTCTACGAGCAGTACTTC
15	TRBV6-6	-	-	TRBJ2-3	CATSTGAYGIDTQYF	TGTGCCACCTCCACTGGGGCCTATGGGATAGATACGCAGTATTTT
13	TRBV2	-	few	TRBJ2-1	CASSARLGNEQFF	TGTGCCAGCAGTGCCCGACTAGGCAATGAGCAGTTCTTC
17	TRBV11-2	-	-	TRBJ2-1	CASSLDRGGTGGNEQFF	TGTGCCAGCAGCTTAGACCGGGGGGGCACAGGGGGCAATGAGCAGTTCTTC
13	TRBV5-1	-	-	TRBJ2-5	CASSYVLPETQYF	TGCGCCAGCAGCTACGTACTGCCGGAGACCCAGTACTTC
16	TRBV5-1	-	-	TRBJ2-7	CASSRTGSGTSYEQYF	TGCGCCAGCAGTCGTACAGGGTCTGGAACCTCCTACGAGCAGTACTTC
16	TRBV25-1	-	-	TRBJ2-6	CASSEYLSSGANVLTF	TGTGCCAGCAGTGAATATCTTAGCTCTGGGGCCAACGTCCTGACTTTC
13	TRBV30	-	-	TRBJ2-1	CAWSTRPYNEQFF	TGTGCCTGGAGTACCCGACCCTACAATGAGCAGTTCTTC
17	TRBV14	-	-	TRBJ1-1	CASSQDRGRYLNTEAFF	TGTGCCAGCAGCCAAGATCGGGGCAGATATTTGAACACTGAAGCTTTCTTT
13	TRBV30	TRBD2	-	TRBJ2-1	CAWRTSGRNEQFF	TGTGCCTGGAGGACTAGCGGGAGGAATGAGCAGTTCTTC
15	TRBV2	-	-	TRBJ2-5	CASNERGIGGETQYF	TGTGCCAGCAATGAGCGCGGGATCGGCGGAGAGACCCAGTACTTC
17	TRBV7-3	-	-	TRBJ2-5	CASSFSPLPGLSETQYF	TGTGCCAGCAGCTTCTCCCCCTTACCGGGACTTTCGGAGACCCAGTACTTC
15	TRBV5-1	TRBD1	once	TRBJ1-3	CASSLWQGAGNTIYF	TGCGCCAGCAGCTTGTGGCAGGGGGCTGGAAACACCATATATTTT
16	TRBV15	-	-	TRBJ1-4	CATSRGGRGAGEKLFF	TGTGCCACCAGCAGAGGGGGACGAGGGGCTGGAGAAAAACTGTTTTTT
16	TRBV10-1	TRBD2	-	TRBJ2-1	CASSERLAGLNNEQFF	TGCGCCAGCAGTGAACGACTAGCGGGACTGAACAATGAGCAGTTCTTC
16	TRBV5-1	-	-	TRBJ2-5	CASSLVAGRGEETQYF	TGCGCCAGCAGCTTGGTGGCGGGGCGGGGTGAAGAGACCCAGTACTTC
15	TRBV5-5	-	-	TRBJ2-2	CASSPRGGGSGELFF	TGTGCCAGCAGCCCTAGGGGAGGGGGCTCCGGGGAGCTGTTTTTT
15	TRBV11-1	-	-	TRBJ1-1	CASRLTRTSASEAFF	TGTGCCAGCAGACTCACTCGAACGTCTGCGTCTGAAGCTTTCTTT
17	TRBV28	TRBD1	-	TRBJ2-3	CASSLGIGGWGTDTQYF	TGTGCCAGCAGTTTGGGTATAGGGGGCTGGGGCACAGATACGCAGTATTTT
18	TRBV9	TRBD1	-	TRBJ1-3	CASSVDNSGGHSGNTIYF	TGTGCCAGCAGCGTGGACAATTCAGGGGGCCACTCTGGAAACACCATATATTTT
12	TRBV30	-	-	TRBJ1-1	CAYTRMAGRAFF	TGTGCCTACACCCGAATGGCAGGGAGAGCTTTCTTT
15	TRBV5-6	TRBD2	-	TRBJ2-3	CASSLYWTSQDTQYF	TGTGCCAGCAGCTTGTACTGGACTAGCCAAGATACGCAGTATTTT
14	TRBV30	TRBD1	-	TRBJ2-7	CAWNGQGSSYEQYF	TGTGCCTGGAATGGACAGGGTTCATCCTACGAGCAGTACTTC
15	TRBV5-1	-	-	TRBJ1-1	CASSLLGDRNTEAFF	TGCGCCAGCAGCTTGCTGGGGGACCGGAACACTGAAGCTTTCTTT
14	TRBV27	-	-	TRBJ1-1	CASSFRVQNTEAFF	TGTGCCAGCAGTTTCAGGGTCCAGAACACTGAAGCTTTCTTT